This T cell receptor beta chain was sequenced for a study of blood T cell repertoires in COVID-19. Sequencing used immunoSEQ multiplex PCR; TCRdb keeps in-frame clones, though not all of them. The sample lists about 250,000 clones, 87% seen once, with 3% in the top ten. The germline V gene encodes CDR1 SQVTM and CDR2 ANQGSEA. This CDR3 is built from 13 residues. Trimming cost V 6 bases and J 10 bases; bases outside gene matches: 8. The sequencing sample was made of peripheral blood. The chain links TRBV29-1 to TRBJ1-6, with TRBD1 identical over 8 bases. This TCR derives from a man between 18 and 29 years old with active or convalescent COVID-19. DNA of the CDR3: TGCAGCGTCACGACAGGGGTAGGGTCACCCCTCCACTTT. This gives the protein CSVTTGVGSPLHF.